The 8 T cell receptor beta chains given below trace back to one sample, sequenced in a study of blood T cell repertoires in COVID-19. Some clones are missing from TCRdb's copy, which holds only in-frame ones; the method was immunoSEQ multiplex PCR. The table records fewer than 65,000 clones, around four fifths of them present only once. Material for sequencing was peripheral blood. All receptors come from a human donor in a cohort sampled during active COVID-19.

This chain uses TRBV15 with TRBJ1-1; no clear D gene. The CDR3 contains 13 residues. The germline V gene encodes CDR1 LNHNV and CDR2 YYDKDF (reference sequence). Trimming took off 0 bases at V and 8 bases at J, with 10 bases between the two ends. In DNA form, the CDR3 reads TGTGCCACCAGCAGAGATGGAGAGGCCGAAGCTTTCTTT. Translated: CATSRDGEAEAFF. Using reference TRBV15 and TRBJ1-1 for the parts outside the CDR3, the full variable domain is DAMVIQNPRYQVTQFGKPVTLSCSQTLNHNVMYWYQQKSSQAPKLLFHYYDKDFNNEADTPDNFQSRRPNTSFCFLDIRSPGLGDTAMYLCATSRDGEAEAFFGQGTRLTVV.

The rearrangement joins TRBV7-2 to TRBJ1-6; D uncertain. In germline, CDR1 is SGHTA, CDR2 FQGNSA. This CDR3 contains 15 residues. Trimming shortened V by 0 bases and J by 7 bases, and 10 bases separated the two germline ends. CDR3: CASSLAGRPNSPLHF. The CDR3 bases are TGTGCCAGCAGCTTAGCCGGGAGGCCGAATTCACCCCTCCACTTT.

The chain carries TRBV19 and TRBJ2-5; 10 bases match TRBD1. The CDR3 is made up of 15 amino acids. The trim removed 5 bases at V and 4 bases at J, leaving 7 bases unmatched. Germline assignment: CDR1 LNHDA and CDR2 SQIVND (reference sequence). CDR3 DNA sequence: TGTGCCAGTAGTCGGTTAGACAGGGGGCGAGAGACCCAGTACTTC. Protein: CASSRLDRGRETQYF.

The chain is built from TRBV9 and TRBJ2-5; D might be TRBD1 (6 bases). Deletions cut 4 bases from V and 1 base from J, with 20 bases between. Germline CDR1 reads SGDLS; CDR2 reads YYNGEE. This CDR3 spans 17 amino acids. CDR3 in DNA: TGTGCCAGCAGCTATCGTGGGGGCGGGCGCTCCCAAGAGACCCAGTACTTC. Translating gives CASSYRGGGRSQETQYF.

This clone occurred once. The gene calls are TRBV5-5 and TRBJ2-7, with D perhaps matching TRBD1 (5 bases). The germline V gene has CDR1 SGHKS and CDR2 YYEKEE (reference sequence). Trimming took 1 base from V and 0 from J, leaving 5 bases between them. The CDR3 covers 13 residues. As DNA, the CDR3 is TGTGCCAGCAGCTTGACAGGCTCCTACGAGCAGTACTTC. Translating it yields CASSLTGSYEQYF.

This clone was detected a few times. As DNA, the CDR3 is TGTGCCACCAGTGATTTCGGGGGGGGGTTTCAAGAGACCCAGTACTTC. It specifies CATSDFGGGFQETQYF. J is TRBJ2-5 and V is TRBV24-1; 8 nucleotides match TRBD2. Germline CDR1 and CDR2: KGHDR and SFDVKD. The CDR3 is 16 amino acids. J lost 2 bases, V lost 1 base, and 5 bases had no gene match.

The CDR3 DNA reads as TGTGCCAGCAGCTTACAGGGGAGCTCCTACAATGAGCAGTTCTTC. It is translated as CASSLQGSSYNEQFF. The genes are TRBV7-9 and TRBJ2-1, with D perhaps matching TRBD1 (6 bases). Germline V gene sequence: CDR1 SEHNR, CDR2 FQNEAQ (reference sequence). The CDR3 is made up of 15 amino acids. Trimming pared 2 bases from V and 0 bases from J, leaving 8 bases between.

The CDR3 DNA is TGTGCCACCACGGAGGGGTATGGCTACACCTTC. As protein: CATTEGYGYTF. V and J are TRBV6-6 and TRBJ1-2, with D possibly being TRBD1 (5 bases). The length of the CDR3 is 11 residues. V was shortened by 10 bases and J by 5 bases, with 11 bases between the two germline ends. Germline values: CDR1 MNHNY, CDR2 SVGAGI (reference sequence).